This is a list of T cell receptor beta chains from one sample in a study of T-cell reconstitution after alpha-beta-depleted transplantation in children. MiXCR was run by TCRdb on the PCR reads, yielding one entry per CDR3 protein. The table lists under 150,000 distinct CDR3 sequences, about a tenth of them singletons. Sequenced material: PBMCs, mostly from graft donor cells, taken 180 days after TCRalphabeta/CD19-depleted stem cell transplant. The receptors come from a girl less than two years old who had a stem cell transplant for combined immunodeficiency, so the T cells may come from the graft donor. The CDR3 runs from the conserved cysteine through the conserved F or W. The order of the fields is clone size, J gene, D gene, V gene, CDR3 protein, CDR3 DNA. The D gene is left open where the match is weak. Size tells how often a clone was seen (once, few, many) or the class of an expanded clone, and some rows leave it out.

>NA|TRBJ1-5|TRBD1|TRBV10-3
CATGRPGQGTYSNQPQHF
TGTGCCACCGGCCGACCGGGACAGGGTACCTATAGCAATCAGCCCCAGCATTTT
>many|TRBJ1-2|NA|TRBV20-1
CSARSHTSNYGYTF
TGCAGTGCTAGGTCCCACACTTCTAACTATGGCTACACCTTC
>NA|TRBJ2-4|TRBD1|TRBV6-2/TRBV6-3
CASSYLTGKGILAKNIQYF
TGTGCCAGCAGTTACCTGACAGGGAAGGGCATTCTAGCCAAAAACATTCAGTACTTC
>NA|TRBJ2-7|TRBD2|TRBV20-1
CSARHPGGPYEQYF
TGCAGTGCTAGACATCCGGGGGGGCCCTACGAGCAGTACTTC
>few|TRBJ2-5|TRBD1|TRBV29-1
CSTGQGRETQYF
TGCAGCACTGGACAGGGTAGGGAGACCCAGTACTTC
>few|TRBJ2-3|NA|TRBV11-1
CASTAGAGALLITDTQYF
TGTGCCAGCACCGCGGGGGCGGGGGCCCTTCTTATCACAGATACGCAGTATTTT
>few|TRBJ2-7|NA|TRBV21-1
CASSTRQGSSYEQYF
TGTGCCAGCAGCACCCGACAGGGGAGCTCCTACGAGCAGTACTTC
>few|TRBJ2-2|TRBD2|TRBV29-1
CSVGLANTGELFF
TGCAGCGTTGGACTAGCTAACACCGGGGAGCTGTTTTTT
>few|TRBJ2-1|NA|TRBV10-3
CAISELLQERWFF
TGTGCCATCAGTGAACTCCTACAGGAACGGTGGTTCTTC
>NA|TRBJ2-3|TRBD2|TRBV7-2
CASSLIMAGGTDTQYF
TGTGCCAGCAGCTTAATTATGGCGGGAGGCACAGATACGCAGTATTTT
>few|TRBJ2-1|TRBD2|TRBV29-1
CSVGLAGVSSYNEQFF
TGCAGCGTAGGACTAGCGGGGGTTTCCTCCTACAATGAGCAGTTCTTC
>few|TRBJ2-3|NA|TRBV7-3
CASSLLGGGSTDTQYF
TGTGCCAGCAGCTTACTCGGGGGTGGTAGCACAGATACGCAGTATTTT
>few|TRBJ2-7|NA|TRBV7-8
CASSASRGWRELGFDEQYF
TGTGCCAGCAGCGCCTCCAGGGGATGGCGGGAGTTGGGTTTCGACGAGCAGTACTTC
>NA|TRBJ1-4|NA|TRBV6-5
CASSSRGATNEKLFF
TGTGCCAGCAGTTCTCGGGGTGCAACTAATGAAAAACTGTTTTTT
>NA|TRBJ2-5|NA|TRBV5-1
CASSHYQETQYF
TGCGCCAGCAGCCATTATCAAGAGACCCAGTACTTC
>few|TRBJ1-5|TRBD1|TRBV10-3
CAIGTGINQPQHF
TGTGCCATAGGGACAGGCATCAATCAGCCCCAGCATTTT
>many|TRBJ2-1|TRBD2|TRBV5-6
CASSFLAGSYNEQFF
TGTGCCAGCAGCTTCCTAGCGGGCTCCTACAATGAGCAGTTCTTC
>NA|TRBJ1-2|TRBD1|TRBV29-1
CSVGPGQAGGNYGYTF
TGCAGCGTTGGCCCGGGACAGGCCGGCGGAAACTATGGCTACACCTTC
>few|TRBJ2-2|NA|TRBV29-1
CSVPRDTGELFF
TGCAGCGTTCCCCGGGACACCGGGGAGCTGTTTTTT
>few|TRBJ2-1|TRBD2|TRBV25-1
CASSEASLAGRNEQFF
TGTGCCAGCAGTGAAGCTTCACTAGCGGGACGCAATGAGCAGTTCTTC
>few|TRBJ2-3|TRBD1|TRBV6-1
CASSPGTGYPDTQYF
TGTGCCAGCAGTCCGGGGACAGGGTACCCAGATACGCAGTATTTT
>few|TRBJ1-2|NA|TRBV6-1
CASRPTGTPSNYGYTF
TGTGCCAGCAGACCTACCGGGACACCCTCTAACTATGGCTACACCTTC
>NA|TRBJ2-2|TRBD1|TRBV12-3/TRBV12-4
CASRRQGVGELFF
TGTGCCAGCAGGCGACAGGGTGTCGGGGAGCTGTTTTTT
>NA|TRBJ2-1|NA|TRBV7-9
CASRSVHNEQFF
TGTGCCAGCAGGAGTGTGCACAATGAGCAGTTCTTC
>NA|TRBJ1-1|NA|TRBV11-2
CASRPYTEAFF
TGTGCCAGCAGACCGTACACTGAAGCTTTCTTT
>few|TRBJ1-4|NA|TRBV5-1
CASRPLGTEKLFF
TGCGCCAGCAGACCCCTCGGGACAGAAAAACTGTTTTTT
>few|TRBJ2-7|NA|TRBV7-2
CASSLNAVRQAEQYF
TGTGCCAGCAGCTTAAACGCCGTCCGTCAAGCCGAGCAGTACTTC
>NA|TRBJ1-4|NA|TRBV5-1
CATLWDIHNEKLFF
TGCGCCACCCTATGGGACATCCATAATGAAAAACTGTTTTTT
>few|TRBJ2-5|TRBD2|TRBV7-2
CASSPRPGLAGQETQYF
TGTGCCAGCAGCCCCAGGCCCGGACTAGCGGGACAAGAGACCCAGTACTTC
>few|TRBJ2-2|NA|TRBV5-1
CASSLGQQINTGELFF
TGCGCCAGCAGCTTGGGGCAGCAAATAAACACCGGGGAGCTGTTTTTT
>large|TRBJ2-7|NA|TRBV29-1
CSVENFPRGEQYF
TGCAGCGTTGAAAACTTCCCCCGGGGCGAGCAGTACTTC
>many|TRBJ2-7|NA|TRBV25-1
CASSAYYEQYF
TGTGCCAGCAGTGCCTACTACGAGCAGTACTTC
>few|TRBJ2-1|NA|TRBV6-1
CASTGGGYNEQFF
TGTGCCAGCACGGGCGGAGGCTACAATGAGCAGTTCTTC
>few|TRBJ1-2|TRBD1|TRBV7-2
CASSPATGLGYTF
TGTGCCAGCAGCCCAGCGACAGGGCTCGGCTACACCTTC
>few|TRBJ2-5|TRBD2|TRBV12-3/TRBV12-4
CASTLGSGGAGETQYF
TGTGCCAGCACCCTTGGATCCGGGGGGGCCGGAGAGACCCAGTACTTC
>few|TRBJ1-5|NA|TRBV9
CASSPSGRVNQPQHF
TGTGCCAGCAGCCCATCAGGACGGGTCAATCAGCCCCAGCATTTT
>NA|TRBJ2-3|TRBD2|TRBV20-1
CSARTSGGDTQYF
TGCAGTGCTCGGACTAGCGGGGGAGATACGCAGTATTTT
>few|TRBJ2-3|NA|TRBV20-1
CSASDQSTDTQYF
TGCAGTGCTAGCGATCAGAGCACAGATACGCAGTATTTT
>few|TRBJ1-2|NA|TRBV18
CASSGVLRDSGYGYTF
TGTGCCAGCAGTGGGGTCCTGCGGGACTCGGGCTATGGCTACACCTTC
>few|TRBJ1-6|NA|TRBV27
CASSFPGSPLHF
TGTGCCAGCAGTTTTCCGGGTTCACCCCTCCACTTT